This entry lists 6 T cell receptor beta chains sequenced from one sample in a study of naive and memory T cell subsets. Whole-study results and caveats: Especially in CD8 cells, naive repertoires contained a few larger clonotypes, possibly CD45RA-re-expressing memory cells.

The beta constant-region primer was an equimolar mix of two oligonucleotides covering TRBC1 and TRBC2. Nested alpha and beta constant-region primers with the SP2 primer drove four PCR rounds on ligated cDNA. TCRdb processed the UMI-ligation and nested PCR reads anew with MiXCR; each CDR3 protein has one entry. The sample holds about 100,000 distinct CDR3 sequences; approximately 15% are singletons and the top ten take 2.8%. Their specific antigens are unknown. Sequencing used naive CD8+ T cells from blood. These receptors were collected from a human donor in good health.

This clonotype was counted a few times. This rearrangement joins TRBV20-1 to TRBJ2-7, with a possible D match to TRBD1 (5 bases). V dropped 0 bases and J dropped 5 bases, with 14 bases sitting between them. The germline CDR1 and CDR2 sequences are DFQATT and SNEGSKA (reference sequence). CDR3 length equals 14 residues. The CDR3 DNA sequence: TGCAGTGCTAGAGATCAAGGGGTGTGGAACGAGCAGTACTTC. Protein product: CSARDQGVWNEQYF.

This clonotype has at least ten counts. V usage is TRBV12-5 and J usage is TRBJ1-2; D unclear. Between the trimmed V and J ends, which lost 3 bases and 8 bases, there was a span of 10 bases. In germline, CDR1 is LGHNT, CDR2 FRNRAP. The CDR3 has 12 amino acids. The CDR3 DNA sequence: TGTGCTAGTGGTTTCGACCTAGAGGGCTACACCTTC. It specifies CASGFDLEGYTF.

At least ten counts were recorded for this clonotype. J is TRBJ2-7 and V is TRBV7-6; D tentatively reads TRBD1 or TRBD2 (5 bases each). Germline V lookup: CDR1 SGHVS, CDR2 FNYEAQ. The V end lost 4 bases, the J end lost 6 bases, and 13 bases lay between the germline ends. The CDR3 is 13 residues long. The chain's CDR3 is CASSSGGRSEQYF. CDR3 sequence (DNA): TGTGCCAGCAGCTCTGGGGGTAGATCCGAGCAGTACTTC.

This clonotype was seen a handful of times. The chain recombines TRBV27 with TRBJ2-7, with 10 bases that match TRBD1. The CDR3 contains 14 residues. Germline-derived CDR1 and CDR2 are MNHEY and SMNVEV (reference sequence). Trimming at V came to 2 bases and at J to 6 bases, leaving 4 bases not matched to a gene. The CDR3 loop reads CASSLGTGASEQYF. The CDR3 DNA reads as TGTGCCAGCAGTTTAGGGACAGGGGCAAGCGAGCAGTACTTC.

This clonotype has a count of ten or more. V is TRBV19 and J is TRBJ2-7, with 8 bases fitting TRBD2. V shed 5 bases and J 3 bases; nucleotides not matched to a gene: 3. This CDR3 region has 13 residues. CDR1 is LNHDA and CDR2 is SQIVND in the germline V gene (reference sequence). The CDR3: CASSFSGSYEQYF. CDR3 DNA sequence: TGTGCCAGTAGTTTCAGCGGGAGCTACGAGCAGTACTTC.

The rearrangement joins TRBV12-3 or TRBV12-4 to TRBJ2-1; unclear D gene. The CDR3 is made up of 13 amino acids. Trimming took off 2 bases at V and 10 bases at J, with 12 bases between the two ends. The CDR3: CASSLMGKSEQFF. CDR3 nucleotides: TGTGCCAGCAGTTTAATGGGTAAAAGCGAGCAGTTCTTC.